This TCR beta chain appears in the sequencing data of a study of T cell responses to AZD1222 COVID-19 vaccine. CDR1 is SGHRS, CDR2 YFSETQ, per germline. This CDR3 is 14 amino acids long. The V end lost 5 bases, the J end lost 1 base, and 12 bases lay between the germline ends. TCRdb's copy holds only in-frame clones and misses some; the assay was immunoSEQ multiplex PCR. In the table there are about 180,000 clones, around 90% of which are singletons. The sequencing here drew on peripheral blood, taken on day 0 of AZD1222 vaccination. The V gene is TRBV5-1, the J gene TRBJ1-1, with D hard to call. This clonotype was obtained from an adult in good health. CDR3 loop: CASRVEQANTEAFF. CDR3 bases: TGCGCCAGCAGAGTAGAGCAGGCGAACACTGAAGCTTTCTTT.